The clone carrying this TCR beta chain occurred many times. What it recognizes is unknown. The cDNA was generated through 5'RACE incorporating 10-nucleotide random UMIs. TCRdb re-called the 5' RACE reads with MiXCR, one entry per CDR3 protein. The sample holds tens of thousands of distinct CDR3 sequences, about 9.4% seen once. This specimen belongs to a study of neurological immune-mediated disorders. Study outcomes and limitations: TCR clonal expansion peaked in HTLV-1-associated myelopathy patients and was lowest in multiple sclerosis patients.

The CDR3 is 16 residues long. V was clipped by 3 bases and J by 2 bases, with 13 bases between them. Per germline, CDR1 ENHRY and CDR2 SYGVKD. The healthy controls volunteered at a blood bank in Maryland, USA. PBMCs numbering 2 million and stored at -80 C yielded the unsorted libraries. The receptor comes from a man aged 35 to 55 in good health. V is TRBV10-3 and J is TRBJ2-2; D is ambiguous. Sample: PBMCs. The CDR3 spells CAISEAYLTNTGELFF. CDR3 bases: TGTGCCATCAGTGAAGCTTACTTGACCAACACCGGGGAGCTGTTTTTT.